This T cell receptor beta chain was sequenced for a study of radiation and T cells in renal cell carcinoma. Whole-study context: Nephrectomy followed 15 Gy stereotactic body radiation by 4 weeks. Study conclusions and caveats: From baseline, blood top tumor clonotypes peaked at 2 weeks post-radiation.

For this clone: Its matching antigen is unknown.

Time point defined: baseline pretreatment blood. The treatment was: 15 Gy SBRT to primary tumor, nephrectomy 4 weeks later. The tumor was a clear cell renal cell carcinoma. The assay was immunoSEQ multiplex PCR, and TCRdb's table has in-frame clones only and misses some. Of roughly 53,000 clones detected, roughly 84% appear once; the ten largest clones hold roughly 33%. CDR3 length: 13 residues. Germline V gene data show CDR1 as KGHSH and CDR2 as LQKENI. Trimming took off 6 bases at V and 4 bases at J, with 12 bases between the two ends. The sequencing here drew on blood, taken from a patient whose treatment included radiotherapy and nephrectomy. The chain uses TRBV18 and TRBJ1-1; D is ambiguous. The sequence came from a woman in her sixties or seventies with renal cell carcinoma. The CDR3: CASSSGPGTEAFF. The CDR3 coding sequence is TGTGCCAGCTCGTCCGGACCTGGCACTGAAGCTTTCTTT.